One sample yielded the 30 T cell receptor beta chains listed below, sequenced in a study of blood T cell repertoires in COVID-19. Data came from immunoSEQ multiplex PCR; TCRdb stores just in-frame clones and leaves some out. The data contain 200,000 to 300,000 clones, about nine tenths of them seen just once; the ten biggest clones take up 3% to 4%. Sequenced: peripheral blood. These receptors were collected from a woman aged 40 to 55 with acute or convalescent COVID-19.

DNA for the CDR3: TGTGCCAGCAGCTACAGAATTAGCTCTGGAAACACCATATATTTT. Amino acids: CASSYRISSGNTIYF. The rearrangement uses TRBV7-2 and TRBJ1-3; D ambiguous. This CDR3 has 15 residues. Germline values: CDR1 SGHTA, CDR2 FQGNSA. V was cut by 4 bases and J by 0 bases, with 10 bases left in between.

The rearrangement links TRBV5-1 to TRBJ2-2; TRBD2 matches at 10 bases. Germline loops: CDR1 SGHRS, CDR2 YFSETQ. J was trimmed by 6 bases and V by 6 bases; bases with no gene match: 11. The CDR3 is made up of 16 amino acids. CDR3 in amino acids: CASKPLAGGPPGELFF. The CDR3 bases are TGCGCCAGCAAACCGTTAGCGGGGGGACCGCCCGGGGAGCTGTTTTTT.

This chain uses TRBV5-6 with TRBJ2-7; 8 bases line up with TRBD1. The CDR3 is made up of 13 amino acids. Germline V gene data show CDR1 as SGHDT and CDR2 as YYEEEE. Germline trimming cut 5 bases from V and 6 bases from J; bases unmatched to any gene: 7. Here the CDR3 reads CASSFKDRAEQYV. DNA for the CDR3: TGTGCCAGCAGTTTTAAGGACAGGGCCGAGCAGTACGTC.

This clone was recorded once. The rearrangement uses TRBV25-1 and TRBJ1-1; 10 bases are shared with TRBD1. The germline CDR1 and CDR2 sequences are MGHDK and SYGVNS. Trimming cost V 7 bases and J 4 bases; bases outside gene matches: 9. The CDR3 covers 15 residues. The CDR3 DNA sequence: TGTGCCAGCACAGGACAGGGGGACGGGATCACTGAAGCTTTCTTT. It translates to CASTGQGDGITEAFF.

This rearrangement joins TRBV11-2 to TRBJ2-5, with D perhaps TRBD1 (5 bases). The CDR3 covers 14 residues. Germline CDR1 SGHAT, CDR2 FQNNGV. The V end lost 3 bases, the J end lost 5 bases, and 13 bases lay between the germline ends. The CDR3 reads CASSFTPRAETQYF. CDR3 nucleotides: TGTGCCAGCAGCTTCACACCCAGGGCCGAGACCCAGTACTTC.

This clone was found once. This chain links TRBV7-2 with TRBJ2-3; TRBD1 aligns across 8 bases. Trimming at V came to 6 bases and at J to 4 bases, leaving 0 bases not matched to a gene. The length of the CDR3 is 12 residues. Germline CDR1 is SGHTA and CDR2 is FQGNSA. The DNA for the CDR3 is TGTGCCAGCAGGACAGGGGCAGATACGCAGTATTTT. Its protein is CASRTGADTQYF. The full variable domain, its missing parts supplied by reference TRBV7-2 and TRBJ2-3, is GAGVSQSPSNKVTEKGKDVELRCDPISGHTALYWYRQSLGQGLEFLIYFQGNSAPDKSGLPSDRFSAERTGGSVSTLTIQRTQQEDSAVYLCASRTGADTQYFGPGTRLTVL.

This chain links TRBV12-3 or TRBV12-4 with TRBJ1-1; D gene ambiguous. The ends were cut back, 6 bases at V and 3 bases at J, with 11 bases in the middle. The CDR3 consists of 13 residues. CDR3 residues: CASRSDEDTEAFF. As DNA, the CDR3 is TGTGCCAGCAGGTCGGATGAGGACACTGAAGCTTTCTTT.

The rearrangement uses TRBV7-2 and TRBJ2-1; 12 positions agree with TRBD2. Trimming at V came to 7 bases and at J to 5 bases, leaving 6 bases not matched to a gene. Germline CDR1 and CDR2: SGHTA and FQGNSA. The CDR3 extends over 15 amino acids. The CDR3 DNA follows: TGTGCCAGCACTCTGGGACTAGCGGGCAACAATGAGCAGTTCTTC. Amino acid sequence: CASTLGLAGNNEQFF.

V is TRBV27 and J is TRBJ1-2; TRBD1 matches at 9 bases. The CDR3 length is 15 residues. V shed 6 bases, J shed 8 bases, and the junction held 13 bases outside the gene matches. Per the germline V gene, CDR1 is MNHEY and CDR2 is SMNVEV (reference sequence). The CDR3 bases are TGTGCCAGCAGGCCCGCACAGGGGGCCCCTTGGGGCTACACCTTC. Encoded protein: CASRPAQGAPWGYTF.

CDR3 nucleotide sequence: TGTGCCAACCCGGGACAGGGAGAATGGAGCAATCAGCCCCAGCATTTT. This sequence encodes CANPGQGEWSNQPQHF. The gene calls are TRBV21-1 and TRBJ1-5; the tabulated D call, TRBD1, remains unverified against the DNA. TRBV21-1 is annotated as a pseudogene. This CDR3 spans 16 amino acids.

This clone turned up a few times. The rearrangement links TRBV5-4 to TRBJ1-2, with a tentative D call TRBD1 (6 bases). Germline loops: CDR1 SGHNT, CDR2 YYREEE (reference sequence). The CDR3 length is 13 residues. Deletions cut 4 bases from V and 8 bases from J, with 15 bases between. CDR3 in amino acids: CASSGPTGRGYTF. DNA for the CDR3: TGTGCCAGCAGCGGACCGACAGGTAGAGGCTACACCTTC.

The rearrangement links TRBV9 to TRBJ2-3, with 7 positions matching TRBD2. The CDR3 extends over 16 amino acids. Losses at the gene ends were 2 bases for V and 2 bases for J; bases not matched to a gene: 8. Per the germline V gene, CDR1 is SGDLS and CDR2 is YYNGEE. The CDR3 DNA reads as TGTGCCAGCAGCGTGGTTGGCGGGGGAATCACAGATACGCAGTATTTT. Protein product: CASSVVGGGITDTQYF.

This CDR3 reads CASSPNLQGSADTQYF. The DNA for the CDR3 is TGTGCCAGCAGCCCTAATCTACAGGGTAGTGCAGATACGCAGTATTTT. The rearrangement uses TRBV7-2 and TRBJ2-3; perhaps TRBD1 as D (6 bases). The CDR3 has 16 amino acids. Trimming pared 5 bases from V and 4 bases from J, leaving 19 bases between. Per the germline V gene, CDR1 is SGHTA and CDR2 is FQGNSA.

This chain uses TRBV6-6 with TRBJ1-1, with 10 bases lining up with TRBD1. Germline trimming cut 6 bases from V and 6 bases from J; bases unmatched to any gene: 7. The CDR3 consists of 14 residues. Per germline, CDR1 MNHNY and CDR2 SVGAGI (reference sequence). CDR3 sequence reads: CASSKDRGPAEAFF. The CDR3 region has the DNA TGTGCCAGCAGCAAAGACAGGGGGCCGGCTGAAGCTTTCTTT.

V and J are TRBV6-5 and TRBJ1-1, with unresolved D. V lost 5 bases and J 8 bases, leaving 15 bases between the germline ends. The CDR3 is 13 amino acids. Germline V gene sequence: CDR1 MNHEY, CDR2 SVGAGI. CDR3 in DNA: TGTGCCAGCAGTAAGCGACGCGCGCGAGAAGCTTTCTTT. Residues: CASSKRRAREAFF.

On this clone: At the DNA level, this CDR3 is encoded by other sequences in the same sample as well. This sequence joins TRBV6-5 and TRBJ2-5, with D uncertain. Germline values: CDR1 MNHEY, CDR2 SVGAGI. This CDR3 contains 12 residues. Trimming took off 0 bases at V and 5 bases at J, with 4 bases between the two ends. CDR3 sequence reads: CASSYSSETQYF. In DNA, the CDR3 is TGTGCCAGCAGTTACTCGAGCGAGACCCAGTACTTC.

The chain is built from TRBV13 and TRBJ2-7, with TRBD1 identical over 7 bases. The junction had 9 bases not matched to a gene; V was cut back by 3 bases and J by 4 bases. CDR3 length: 15 amino acids. Germline V CDR1 and CDR2: PRHDT, FYEKMQ (reference sequence). In DNA form, the CDR3 reads TGTGCCAGCAGCTTTTTAAAAGGGGGCGCGTACGAGCAGTACGTC. Translation gives CASSFLKGGAYEQYV.

The chain uses TRBV7-9 and TRBJ1-3; 11 bases are a match to TRBD1. V lost 4 bases and J lost 8; bases outside the gene matches: 7. The CDR3 length is 15 residues. Per germline, CDR1 SEHNR and CDR2 FQNEAQ (reference sequence). The CDR3 loop reads CASSWGQGEFDTIYF. CDR3 DNA: TGTGCCAGCAGCTGGGGACAGGGGGAATTTGACACCATATATTTT. Looking up the rest from reference TRBV7-9 and TRBJ1-3 gives the full variable domain: DTGVSQNPRHKITKRGQNVTFRCDPISEHNRLYWYRQTLGQGPEFLTYFQNEAQLEKSRLLSDRFSAERPKGSFSTLEIQRTEQGDSAMYLCASSWGQGEFDTIYFGEGSWLTVV.

The rearrangement uses TRBV4-1 and TRBJ1-6, with D perhaps matching TRBD1 (5 bases). The germline V gene encodes CDR1 MGHRA and CDR2 YSYEKL. This CDR3 has 16 amino acids. V was cut by 4 bases and J by 6 bases, with 16 bases left in between. The CDR3 sequence: CASSLYPGGGNSPLHF. In DNA, the CDR3 is TGCGCCAGCAGCCTTTACCCCGGCGGGGGTAATTCACCCCTCCACTTT.

V usage is TRBV19 and J usage is TRBJ1-2; TRBD1 might be the D (5 bases). Germline V gene sequence: CDR1 LNHDA, CDR2 SQIVND (reference sequence). CDR3 size: 13 residues. Trimming took off 5 bases at V and 5 bases at J, with 12 bases between the two ends. In DNA form, the CDR3 reads TGTGCCAGTAGTTTCCAGGGCAATTATGGCTACACCTTC. Translated: CASSFQGNYGYTF.

This chain uses TRBV6-5 with TRBJ2-1, with 10 bases identical to TRBD1. The CDR3 length is 14 residues. The V gene end was trimmed by 7 bases and the J gene end by 6 bases; junction bases not matched to a gene: 6. Germline lookup yields CDR1 MNHEY and CDR2 SVGAGI. CDR3 DNA: TGTGCCAGCACCTACCGGACAGGGGGCAATGAGCAGTTCTTC. Encoded protein: CASTYRTGGNEQFF.

The CDR3 spells CASSLAIISGPHLDTQYF. The CDR3, as DNA: TGTGCCAGCAGCTTAGCGATAATAAGCGGGCCTCATTTAGATACGCAGTATTTT. This rearrangement joins TRBV7-8 to TRBJ2-3, with D maybe TRBD2 (6 bases). CDR3 size: 18 residues. V lost 0 bases, J lost 5 bases, and 21 bases lay in between. Germline V gives CDR1 SGHVS, CDR2 FQNEAQ.

The chain carries TRBV2 and TRBJ1-5; D unresolved. Per germline, CDR1 SNHLY and CDR2 FYNNEI. Trimming took off 6 bases at V and 0 bases at J, with 6 bases between the two ends. This CDR3 region has 13 residues. CDR3 nucleotides: TGTGCCAGCAGAGGCGGTAGCAATCAGCCCCAGCATTTT. Amino acids: CASRGGSNQPQHF. The full variable domain, rest sourced from reference TRBV2 and TRBJ1-5, is EPEVTQTPSHQVTQMGQEVILRCVPISNHLYFYWYRQILGQKVEFLVSFYNNEISEKSEIFDDQFSVERPDGSNFTLKIRSTKLEDSAMYFCASRGGSNQPQHFGDGTRLSIL.

The chain carries TRBV2 and TRBJ1-2; 8 positions agree with TRBD1. The CDR3 sequence is 15 residues long. Germline-derived CDR1 and CDR2 are SNHLY and FYNNEI. J was trimmed by 8 bases and V by 6 bases; bases with no gene match: 14. The DNA of the CDR3 is TGTGCCAGCAGCGGGACAGGATCCCCCTCACCCGGCTACACCTTC. It encodes CASSGTGSPSPGYTF.

The chain employs TRBV28 and TRBJ2-2, with TRBD2 matching 9 bases. Germline V gene sequence: CDR1 MDHEN, CDR2 SYDVKM. The CDR3 runs 17 residues. V lost 3 bases to trimming and J lost 1 base; unmatched junction nucleotides: 6. CDR3: CASSFPSGTMNTGELFF. The CDR3 region has the DNA TGTGCCAGCAGTTTCCCTAGCGGGACGATGAACACCGGGGAGCTGTTTTTT.

CDR3 bases: TGTGCCATCAGTGAGTCAGCAGGGTTCTATGGCTACACCTTC. It translates to CAISESAGFYGYTF. The chain carries TRBV10-3 and TRBJ1-2; D is perhaps TRBD1 (5 bases). CDR3 length equals 14 residues. V was pared by 0 bases and J by 4 bases, with 9 bases between. Germline-derived CDR1 and CDR2 are ENHRY and SYGVKD.

V gene TRBV5-1 combines with J gene TRBJ1-1; maybe TRBD1 (5 bases). This CDR3 is built from 13 residues. CDR1 and CDR2 from the germline V gene are SGHRS and YFSETQ. V was clipped by 0 bases and J by 6 bases, with 9 bases between them. The CDR3 region has the DNA TGCGCCAGCAGCTTGGCCCGGGGGGCTGAAGCTTTCTTT. It is translated as CASSLARGAEAFF. The complete variable domain, with remaining parts taken from reference TRBV5-1 and TRBJ1-1, reads KAGVTQTPRYLIKTRGQQVTLSCSPISGHRSVSWYQQTPGQGLQFLFEYFSETQRNKGNFPGRFSGRQFSNSRSEMNVSTLELGDSALYLCASSLARGAEAFFGQGTRLTVV.

This chain joins TRBV29-1 and TRBJ1-2; 7 bases match TRBD1. The V and J ends lost 4 bases and 2 bases, in that order; junction bases with no gene match: 4. The CDR3 covers 13 residues. CDR1 and CDR2 from the germline V gene are SQVTM and ANQGSEA. DNA of the CDR3: TGCAGCGTTGCGACAGGGCCGAACTATGGCTACACCTTC. Protein product: CSVATGPNYGYTF.

The chain is built from TRBV28 and TRBJ2-7; 8 bases fit TRBD2. The CDR3 contains 13 residues. CDR1 and CDR2 (germline): MDHEN, SYDVKM. The V gene end was trimmed by 6 bases and the J gene end by 6 bases; junction bases not matched to a gene: 7. The CDR3 sequence is CASSGGASAEQYV. The DNA for the CDR3 is TGTGCCAGCAGCGGGGGGGCCTCGGCCGAGCAGTACGTC.

The V call is TRBV25-1, the J call TRBJ2-2; possible D gene TRBD1, 5 bases. This CDR3 is built from 15 residues. Germline assignment: CDR1 MGHDK and CDR2 SYGVNS. Between the trimmed V and J ends, which lost 3 bases and 1 base, there was a span of 9 bases. Written as DNA, the CDR3 is TGTGCCAGCAGTGACCTCGACAGGAACACCGGGGAGCTGTTTTTT. It yields the protein CASSDLDRNTGELFF.